The 7 T cell receptor beta chains given below trace back to one sample, sequenced in a study of blood T cell repertoires in COVID-19. Only in-frame clones appear in the TCRdb table, and some are missing; sequencing was by immunoSEQ multiplex PCR. Among 150,000 to 200,000 clones listed, approximately 90% were seen once. Sequencing was performed on peripheral blood. Source of these receptors: a man aged 18 to 35 who had recovered from COVID-19.

This clone was detected once. CDR3 coding DNA: TGTGCCAGCAGGTCGTCAGGGGGCGATGGCTACACCTTC. Translated: CASRSSGGDGYTF. The chain carries TRBV25-1 and TRBJ1-2; 8 positions match TRBD1. Germline V gene lookup returns CDR1 MGHDK and CDR2 SYGVNS. The V segment lost 6 bases and the J segment 6 bases; nucleotides outside the gene matches: 6. CDR3 length equals 13 residues.

This chain joins TRBV2 and TRBJ2-2; D may be TRBD1 (6 bases). The CDR3 is 13 amino acids. The ends were cut back, 6 bases at V and 6 bases at J, with 11 bases in the middle. CDR1 is SNHLY, CDR2 FYNNEI, per germline. CDR3 region: CASRHRDAGELFF. The CDR3 DNA is TGTGCCAGCAGGCACAGGGACGCCGGGGAGCTGTTTTTT. The full variable domain, with the rest looked up from reference TRBV2 and TRBJ2-2, is EPEVTQTPSHQVTQMGQEVILRCVPISNHLYFYWYRQILGQKVEFLVSFYNNEISEKSEIFDDQFSVERPDGSNFTLKIRSTKLEDSAMYFCASRHRDAGELFFGEGSRLTVL.

This chain joins TRBV18 and TRBJ2-3; tentatively, D is TRBD2 (6 bases). Germline V gene sequence: CDR1 KGHSH, CDR2 LQKENI. The CDR3 sequence is 15 residues long. V lost 4 bases and J 1 base, leaving 12 bases between the germline ends. The CDR3 nucleotides are TGTGCCAGCTCACAAACTAGCTGGGGCACAGATACGCAGTATTTT. Amino acids: CASSQTSWGTDTQYF.

The chain couples TRBV6-1 to TRBJ2-4, with D maybe TRBD2 (6 bases). Germline values: CDR1 MNHNS, CDR2 SASEGT. CDR3 size: 17 residues. V lost 3 bases and J 3 bases, leaving 18 bases between the germline ends. CDR3 nucleotides: TGTGCCAGCAGTGATAGCGGTTCCCCTACGGGCAAAAACATTCAGTACTTC. This gives the protein CASSDSGSPTGKNIQYF.

The chain joins TRBV3-1 (or the pseudogene TRBV3-2) to TRBJ1-5; 7 bases line up with TRBD1. Per the germline V gene, CDR1 is LGHDT and CDR2 is YNNKEL (reference sequence). The V segment lost 1 base and the J segment 9 bases; nucleotides outside the gene matches: 6. The CDR3 has 14 amino acids. CDR3 in DNA: TGTGCCAGCAGCCAAGGTTGGGGACAGTCGCCCCAGCATTTT. Translated, it gives CASSQGWGQSPQHF.

This clone was recorded only once. The rearrangement links TRBV7-6 to TRBJ2-7, with 13 positions matching TRBD2. The germline CDR1 and CDR2 sequences are SGHVS and FNYEAQ. The CDR3 length is 17 residues. The V and J ends lost 1 base and 3 bases, in that order; junction bases with no gene match: 6. DNA for the CDR3: TGTGCCAGCAGCTTAGGGACTAGCGGGAGTTCACTCTACGAGCAGTACTTC. Its translation: CASSLGTSGSSLYEQYF.

The chain uses TRBV28 and TRBJ1-1, with TRBD1 as a possible D gene (6 bases). V was cut by 8 bases and J by 0 bases, with 16 bases left in between. This CDR3 comprises 15 residues. Germline CDR1 and CDR2: MDHEN and SYDVKM. CDR3 loop: CASPMRGGMNTEAFF. The CDR3, as DNA: TGTGCCAGCCCCATGAGGGGGGGCATGAACACTGAAGCTTTCTTT.